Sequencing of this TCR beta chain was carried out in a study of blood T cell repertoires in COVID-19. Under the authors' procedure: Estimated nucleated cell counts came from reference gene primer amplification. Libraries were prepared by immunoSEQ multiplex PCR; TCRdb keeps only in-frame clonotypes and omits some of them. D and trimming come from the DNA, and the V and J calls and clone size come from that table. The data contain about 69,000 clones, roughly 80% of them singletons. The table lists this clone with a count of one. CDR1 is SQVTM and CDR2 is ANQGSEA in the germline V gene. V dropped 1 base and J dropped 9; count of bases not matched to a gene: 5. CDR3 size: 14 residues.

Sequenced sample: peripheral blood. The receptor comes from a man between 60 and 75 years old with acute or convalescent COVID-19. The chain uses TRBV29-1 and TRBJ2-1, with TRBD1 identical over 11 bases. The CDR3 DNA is TGCAGCGTTGAAGGAGGACAGGGGGCTACTGAGCAGTTCTTC. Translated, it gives CSVEGGQGATEQFF.